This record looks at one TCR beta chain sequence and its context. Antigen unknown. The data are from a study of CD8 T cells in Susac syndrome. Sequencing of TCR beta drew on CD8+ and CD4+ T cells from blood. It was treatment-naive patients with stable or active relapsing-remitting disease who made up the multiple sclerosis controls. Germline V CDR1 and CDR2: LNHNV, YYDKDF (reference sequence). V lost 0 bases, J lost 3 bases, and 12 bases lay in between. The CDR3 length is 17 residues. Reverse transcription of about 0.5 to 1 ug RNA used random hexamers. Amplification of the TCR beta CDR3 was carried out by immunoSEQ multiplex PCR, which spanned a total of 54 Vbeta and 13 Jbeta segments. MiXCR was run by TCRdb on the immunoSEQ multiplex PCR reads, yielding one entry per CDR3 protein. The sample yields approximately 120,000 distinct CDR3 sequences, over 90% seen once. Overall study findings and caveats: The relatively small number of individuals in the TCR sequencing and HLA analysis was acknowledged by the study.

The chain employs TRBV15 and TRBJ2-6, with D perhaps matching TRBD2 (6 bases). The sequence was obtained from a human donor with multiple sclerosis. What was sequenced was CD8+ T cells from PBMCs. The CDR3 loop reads CATSRDRGGRGANVLTF. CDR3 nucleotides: TGTGCCACCAGCAGAGATAGAGGAGGGCGTGGGGCCAACGTCCTGACTTTC.